These T cell receptor beta chains were read from a single sample in a study of tumor-infiltrating lymphocytes in primary liver carcinoma. From the multiplex PCR reads, TCRdb called clonotypes with MiXCR, one entry per CDR3 protein. Found here are tens of thousands of distinct CDR3 sequences, over 65% of them singletons; the top ten hold more than 35%. What was sequenced was liver tumor tissue from sampling region 1. These TCRs come from a man in his forties with primary liver carcinoma and hepatitis B virus infection. The CDR3 runs from the conserved cysteine through the conserved F or W.

TRBJ2-1,TRBV9,CASSSGTGSSYNEQFF
TRBJ2-3,TRBV30,CAWSKGVTDTHYF
TRBJ2-7,TRBV5-1,CANGLSGGSYEQYF
TRBJ2-7,TRBV12-3/TRBV12-4,CACSLGHGANYEQYF
TRBJ2-1,TRBV28,CASSFISEGEQFF
TRBJ2-1,TRBV11-2,CVNSKGGRSSYNEQFF
TRBJ2-5,TRBV28,CASALVPSGNQETQYF
TRBJ2-7,TRBV28,CARILTGGSYKQYF
TRBJ2-2,TRBV28,CVSSTGTSGKVFGGELFF
TRBJ2-7,TRBV7-9,CASSGGTSGDKRPYGQYF
TRBJ2-7,TRBV12-3/TRBV12-4,CASMAGGSVQYF
TRBJ2-7,TRBV11-2,CASSLTDGVYEQYF
TRBJ2-1,TRBV10-3,CTISDMVLNEQFF
TRBJ2-2,TRBV10-3,CAISKTGDDTGELFF
TRBJ2-2,TRBV6-6,CASSTSGRSIVGELFF
TRBJ1-1,TRBV6-2/TRBV6-3,CASCYPEMNTEAFF
TRBJ1-2,TRBV30,CAWRRIGTNYVYTF
TRBJ2-5,TRBV13,CASSSRRQGWGTQYF
TRBJ1-1,TRBV6-2/TRBV6-3,CTSSYPELNTEVFF
TRBJ2-7,TRBV10-2,CATGQDDEQYF
TRBJ1-1,TRBV4-1,CVSSYSDLNTEAFF
TRBJ2-7,TRBV6-1,CASSDWVSLHHECEQYF
TRBJ1-1,TRBV11-3,CTSSLAGTANTEAFF
TRBJ1-4,TRBV10-2,CTTSTGWEEKLFF
TRBJ2-3,TRBV4-2,CSSSQVALLAGAMDTQYF
TRBJ2-7,TRBV28,CTSSSSASSYEQYF
TRBJ2-7,TRBV4-1,CASSHAGIISYEQYF
TRBJ2-7,TRBV20-1,CSARTGRGEQYF
TRBJ1-1,TRBV10-3,CATNDHYTKTEAFF
TRBJ2-7,TRBV10-3,CAITKRSGLVGGFSYEQNF
TRBJ1-5,TRBV6-5,CANREGGRNQPQHF
TRBJ2-3,TRBV10-3,CATSRDYQWGTDTQYF
TRBJ2-7,TRBV4-1,CASSQARTEPMEQYF